This T cell receptor (beta chain) comes out of a study of blood T cells in healthy people across ages. The CDR3 contains 13 residues. Trimming stripped 1 base from V and 5 bases from J, with 7 bases between. Germline V gene sequence: CDR1 SGHDT, CDR2 YYEEEE. A note on this clonotype: Its antigen is still unknown.

PBMCs numbering at least 6.5 million were isolated per sample. Study results and caveats: Estimated diversity that came from one million T cells was considered an underestimate. CMV infection status of these donors was not known.

A second about 7 to 12 cycle PCR used barcoded and J-beta primers. Per-sample output comprised a minimum of 2.5 million paired-end reads containing CDR3. One entry per CDR3 protein results from TCRdb running MiXCR on the 5' RACE reads. The sample shows roughly 700,000 distinct CDR3 sequences, roughly 32% of them seen only once. The chain recombines TRBV5-6 with TRBJ1-5; the D is unclear. Material: blood. The sequence came from a woman older than 75 in good health. Here the CDR3 reads CASSLTAYQPQHF. The CDR3 DNA follows: TGTGCCAGCAGCTTGACTGCATATCAGCCCCAGCATTTT. Full variable domain (remainder filled in from reference TRBV5-6 and TRBJ1-5): DAGVTQSPTHLIKTRGQQVTLRCSPKSGHDTVSWYQQALGQGPQFIFQYYEEEERQRGNFPDRFSGHQFPNYSSELNVNALLLGDSALYLCASSLTAYQPQHFGDGTRLSIL.